The text below deals with one TCR beta chain. The entry originates in a study of blood T cell repertoires in COVID-19. Across the study: Some COVID-19 samples were acute and others convalescent; all came from the United States, Italy and Spain. T cells, B-cell-depleted T cells, or PBMCs provided the cDNA or gDNA that served as material.

As processed by the authors: For nucleated cells, counts were estimated from reference gene primer amplification. Method: immunoSEQ multiplex PCR; TCRdb's copy keeps in-frame clones and lacks some. V and J calls and clone size are copied from that table; D and trimming were computed from the DNA. The table lists some 140,000 clones, about nine tenths of them singletons. The germline V gene encodes CDR1 MNHNS and CDR2 SASEGT. The junction had 11 bases not matched to a gene; V was cut back by 1 base and J by 6 bases. The CDR3 is 17 amino acids. The TCR originated in a man over 45 with active COVID-19. The sequencing sample was made of peripheral blood. This rearrangement joins TRBV6-1 to TRBJ2-2; 7 bases are shared with TRBD2. The CDR3: CASSEEEGREGSGELFF. In DNA form, the CDR3 reads TGTGCCAGCAGTGAAGAAGAGGGCAGGGAGGGGTCCGGGGAGCTGTTTTTT.